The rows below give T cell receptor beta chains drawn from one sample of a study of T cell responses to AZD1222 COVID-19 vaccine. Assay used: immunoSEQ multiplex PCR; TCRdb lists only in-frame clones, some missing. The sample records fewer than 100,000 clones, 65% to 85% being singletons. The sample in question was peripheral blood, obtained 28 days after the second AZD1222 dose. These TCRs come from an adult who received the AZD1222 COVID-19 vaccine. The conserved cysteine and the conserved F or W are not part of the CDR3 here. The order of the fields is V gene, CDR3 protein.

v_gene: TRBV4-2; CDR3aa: ASSQDLGTSGAKETQY
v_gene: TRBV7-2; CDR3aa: ASSLTGDYGYT
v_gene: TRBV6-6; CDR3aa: ASRRTASSYNEQF
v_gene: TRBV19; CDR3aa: ASPPPERGGGLMNTEAF
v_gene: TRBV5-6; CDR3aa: ASSFGIIEY
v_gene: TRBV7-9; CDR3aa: ASSLGSGETQY
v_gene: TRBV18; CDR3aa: ASYPYERGRTDTQY
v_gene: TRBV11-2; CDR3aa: ASSPDTGNTIY
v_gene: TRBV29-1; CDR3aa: SVSRQVNEAF
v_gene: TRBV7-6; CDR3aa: ASSVDSSGANVLT
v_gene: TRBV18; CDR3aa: ASSLGGVPNQPQH
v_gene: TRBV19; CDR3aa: ASTRLARDTGELF
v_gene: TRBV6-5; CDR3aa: ASSIQGYNTGELF